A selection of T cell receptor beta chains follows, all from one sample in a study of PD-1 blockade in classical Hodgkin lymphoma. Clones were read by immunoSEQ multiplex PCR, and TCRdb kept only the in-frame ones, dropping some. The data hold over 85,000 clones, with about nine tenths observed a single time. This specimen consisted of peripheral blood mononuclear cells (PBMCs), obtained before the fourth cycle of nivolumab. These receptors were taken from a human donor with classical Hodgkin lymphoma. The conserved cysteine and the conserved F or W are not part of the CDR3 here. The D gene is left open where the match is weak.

cdr3_aa: ASSDPAIEAF
d_call: .
v_call: TRBV2

cdr3_aa: ASSYIGLGNTEAF
d_call: .
v_call: TRBV6-5

cdr3_aa: ASSFAGSGNTIY
d_call: .
v_call: TRBV5-1

cdr3_aa: ASSSSLYRVGNQPQH
d_call: .
v_call: TRBV28

cdr3_aa: ASLDRPGELF
d_call: .
v_call: TRBV4-2

cdr3_aa: ASRIGTQRGYT
d_call: .
v_call: TRBV2

cdr3_aa: ASSGGTGALDIQY
d_call: TRBD1
v_call: TRBV19

cdr3_aa: SVAGSNQPQH
d_call: .
v_call: TRBV29-1

cdr3_aa: ASSQAIPSTIKIGRNYGYT
d_call: .
v_call: TRBV4-1

cdr3_aa: ASSLEVNTEAF
d_call: .
v_call: TRBV27

cdr3_aa: ASSPRTGFGETQY
d_call: .
v_call: TRBV27

cdr3_aa: ASSQVRTSGYEQY
d_call: TRBD2
v_call: TRBV4-2

cdr3_aa: ASSHLVRGGGELF
d_call: TRBD2
v_call: TRBV14

cdr3_aa: ASSLRGTSSREQY
d_call: TRBD2
v_call: TRBV27

cdr3_aa: ASTRLAGRMNTGELF
d_call: TRBD2
v_call: TRBV7-2

cdr3_aa: ASSENNEQF
d_call: .
v_call: TRBV6-5

cdr3_aa: ASSPGWRQTEAF
d_call: .
v_call: TRBV6-6

cdr3_aa: ASSRTIKQGASGKLF
d_call: TRBD1
v_call: TRBV5-6

cdr3_aa: ASSLPGVVETQY
d_call: .
v_call: TRBV28